These T cell receptor beta chains were read from a single sample in a study of breast tumors, draining lymph nodes, adjacent tissues. Via MiXCR, TCRdb re-called the multiplex PCR reads, giving one row per CDR3 protein. The data contain 200,000 or so distinct CDR3 sequences, roughly 29% of them seen just once; the ten biggest clones take up 4.3%. Sample: axillary lymph node tissue. Receptors originate from a female donor with breast cancer. Some clones in this sample may be carry-over from other donors' samples. CDR3s include the opening cysteine and the closing phenylalanine or tryptophan. Fields, in order: J gene, V gene, D gene, clone size, CDR3 DNA, CDR3 protein. A D gene is named only where the DNA matches it firmly. Expanded clones get a size class; other rows say once, few or many, or leave the size out.

TRBJ2-3 | TRBV7-2 | - | many | TGTGCCAGCAGCTTAGCCCAGGGCCCCGCAGATACGCAGTATTTT | CASSLAQGPADTQYF
TRBJ2-3 | TRBV3-1 | - | many | TGTGCCAGCAGCCCAGACCGGAGTACGCAGTATTTT | CASSPDRSTQYF
TRBJ1-2 | TRBV20-1 | - | - | TGCAGTGCTAGAGATCAGGCGCAGGGATATGGCTACACCTTC | CSARDQAQGYGYTF
TRBJ1-3 | TRBV4-2 | - | - | TGTGCCGGCAGCCAAGCGGCCTCTGGAAACACCACATATTTT | CAGSQAASGNTTYF
TRBJ2-7 | TRBV6-5 | - | many | TGTGCCAGCGGGTACGAGCAGTACTTC | CASGYEQYF
TRBJ2-1 | TRBV29-1 | - | many | TGCAGCGTTGAAGATCGCCAGGAGGGTGAGCAGTTCTTC | CSVEDRQEGEQFF
TRBJ2-1 | TRBV9 | - | many | TGTGCCAGCAGCGTAGATACAGGGATCGATGAGCAGTTCTTC | CASSVDTGIDEQFF
TRBJ2-1 | TRBV20-1 | - | many | TGCAGTGGGTCCGTCCCCAATGAGCAGTTCTTC | CSGSVPNEQFF
TRBJ2-3 | TRBV11-1 | - | many | TGTGCCAGCAGCTTAAACAGGCACACAGATACGCAGTATTTT | CASSLNRHTDTQYF
TRBJ2-7 | TRBV7-8 | TRBD2 | many | TGTGCCAGCAGCCCCCCAGCGGGAGGGGGCTACGAGCAGTACTTC | CASSPPAGGGYEQYF
TRBJ2-2 | TRBV2 | - | - | - | CASRNHGLAGESAGSCFF
TRBJ2-3 | TRBV6-5 | - | many | TGTGCCAGCAGTTACGATCCAACCGGGACCAGCACAGATACGCAGTATTTT | CASSYDPTGTSTDTQYF
TRBJ2-3 | TRBV2 | TRBD2 | many | TGTGCCAGCAAAAGGGAGCGGGGGGGCCTGGAAGATACGCAGTATTTT | CASKRERGGLEDTQYF
TRBJ2-5 | TRBV9 | TRBD2 | many | TGTGCCAGCAGCCCCGGCGGTGCGGGAGGAGGCCAAGAGACCCAGTACTTC | CASSPGGAGGGQETQYF
TRBJ2-3 | TRBV11-2 | - | many | TGTGCCAGCAGCTTAGATCGTGGAGATACGCAGTATTTT | CASSLDRGDTQYF
TRBJ1-5 | TRBV28 | - | - | TGTGCCAGCAGTTTATCCCCAGGGTCCGGCAATCAGCCCCAGCATTTT | CASSLSPGSGNQPQHF
TRBJ1-4 | TRBV4-1 | - | many | TGCGCCAGCAGCCCCCCGGGGAATGAAAAACTGTTTTTT | CASSPPGNEKLFF
TRBJ1-5 | TRBV28 | - | many | TGTGCCAGCAGTTATCGGGGGAGTCAGCCCCAGCATTTT | CASSYRGSQPQHF
TRBJ2-5 | TRBV29-1 | TRBD1 | - | TGCAGCGTTGTTTACTACTTAGGGGACAGTCAAGAGACCCAGTACTTC | CSVVYYLGDSQETQYF
TRBJ1-2 | TRBV7-3 | - | - | TGTGCCAGCAGCTCGGGAACATCAACGGATGGCTACACCTTC | CASSSGTSTDGYTF
TRBJ2-3 | TRBV19 | - | many | TGTGCCAGTAGTATAGGCGGCAGCCCCTACACAGATACGCAGTATTTT | CASSIGGSPYTDTQYF
TRBJ1-4 | TRBV19 | TRBD1 | many | TGTGCCAGTAGTATCGGACAGGCAGAAAAACTGTTTTTT | CASSIGQAEKLFF
TRBJ2-1 | TRBV4-3 | TRBD2 | - | TGCGCCAGCAGCCTCTACCTCGCCGGGGGGGGCAATGAGCAGTTCTTC | CASSLYLAGGGNEQFF
TRBJ1-6 | TRBV4-3 | TRBD1 | many | TGCGCCAGCAGCCAGGGACAGACAGTCAGCTCCTATAATTCACCCCTCCACTTT | CASSQGQTVSSYNSPLHF
TRBJ2-1 | TRBV20-1 | TRBD2 | many | TGCAGTGCTAGACCAAGGGACTACTACAATGAGCAGTTCTTC | CSARPRDYYNEQFF
TRBJ2-5 | TRBV9 | - | many | TGTGCCAGCAGCGTAGGGAGACTCCAAGAGACCCAGTCCTTC | CASSVGRLQETQSF
TRBJ2-3 | TRBV7-2 | - | - | TGTGCCAGCAGCCAAGATTGGGGTGGGGAAGGGGATACGCAGTATTTT | CASSQDWGGEGDTQYF
TRBJ1-2 | TRBV6-1 | - | - | TGTGCCAGCAGTCAACGGCGCAACTATGGCTACACCTTC | CASSQRRNYGYTF
TRBJ2-2 | TRBV19 | TRBD1 | many | TGTGCCAGTAGTATAGGTACAGGGGGCGCGACCGGGGAGCTGTTTTTT | CASSIGTGGATGELFF
TRBJ2-7 | TRBV5-1 | TRBD1 | once | TGCGCCAGCGGTAAAGACAGGGGGACCTGCGAGCGGTACTTC | CASGKDRGTCERYF
TRBJ2-2 | TRBV19 | - | many | TGTGCCAGTAATAGCCGAAACACCGGGGAGCTGTTTTTT | CASNSRNTGELFF
TRBJ2-7 | TRBV20-1 | - | many | TGCAGTGCTAGAGCGGTTGGAGCCTACGAGCAGTACTTC | CSARAVGAYEQYF
TRBJ2-3 | TRBV2 | - | many | TGTGCCAGCAGAATGACAGAAGATACGCAGTATTTT | CASRMTEDTQYF
TRBJ1-2 | TRBV14 | - | many | TGTGCCAGCAGCCAAGACCCGACTCGGGGCGGGGGCTACACCTTC | CASSQDPTRGGGYTF
TRBJ1-4 | TRBV6-5 | TRBD1 | few | TGTGCCAGCAGTCCGGGACAGGGGCCCCTTCGTGAAAAACTGTTTTTT | CASSPGQGPLREKLFF
TRBJ2-4 | TRBV5-6 | TRBD2 | - | TGTGCCAGCAGCTTGGTGGGGCGGGAGGGCGAAAACATTCAGTACTTC | CASSLVGREGENIQYF
TRBJ2-3 | TRBV28 | - | many | TGTGCCAGCAGTTTCAGGGAGACAGATACGCAGTATTTT | CASSFRETDTQYF
TRBJ2-3 | TRBV6-4 | TRBD2 | many | TGTGCCAGCAGTGTTAGCGGGGGAACAGATACGCAGTATTTT | CASSVSGGTDTQYF